This is a list of T cell receptor beta chains from one sample in a study of blood T cells in healthy people across ages. TCRdb re-derived calls from the 5' RACE reads in MiXCR, one entry per CDR3 protein. The sample has 600,000 to 650,000 distinct CDR3 sequences; under 65% are singletons. Sequenced sample: blood. The receptors derive from a man between 60 and 70 years old in good health. The CDR3 runs from the conserved cysteine through the conserved F or W. Fields, in order: D gene, J gene, V gene, clone size, CDR3 protein, CDR3 DNA. D genes are given only for firm matches. The size of a clone is reported for some rows only, either as once, few or many, or as a class for expanded clones.

.,TRBJ1-1,TRBV3-1,.,CASSQGGGWDTEAFF,TGTGCCAGCAGCCAGGGGGGGGGATGGGACACTGAAGCTTTCTTT
TRBD2,TRBJ2-3,TRBV12-3/TRBV12-4,.,CASSLGAGATDTQYF,TGTGCCAGCAGTTTGGGAGCGGGGGCCACAGATACGCAGTATTTT
TRBD2,TRBJ2-5,TRBV2,.,CASNKRGAEETQYF,TGTGCCAGCAATAAGCGGGGGGCCGAGGAGACCCAGTACTTC
TRBD2,TRBJ2-5,TRBV28,.,CASSPSGGSQETQYF,TGTGCCAGCAGTCCTAGCGGGGGTAGCCAAGAGACCCAGTACTTC
.,TRBJ2-3,TRBV13,.,CASSPSGSDTQYF,TGTGCCAGCAGCCCTTCCGGGTCAGATACGCAGTATTTT
TRBD2,TRBJ2-1,TRBV5-1,few,CASSQVGGGAIGEQFF,TGCGCCAGCAGCCAAGTCGGCGGGGGGGCCATCGGTGAGCAGTTCTTC
.,TRBJ2-2,TRBV5-1,few,CASSLPSPSRNTGELFF,TGCGCCAGCAGCTTGCCCAGCCCAAGTCGAAACACCGGGGAGCTGTTTTTT
TRBD1,TRBJ1-5,TRBV6-1,.,CASTLGQGPRSNQPQHF,TGTGCCAGCACCCTGGGACAGGGGCCCCGTAGCAATCAGCCCCAGCATTTT
.,TRBJ1-6,TRBV12-3/TRBV12-4,.,CASTVGGDNSPLHF,TGTGCCAGCACCGTGGGGGGGGACAATTCACCCCTCCACTTT
.,TRBJ2-5,TRBV5-1,few,CASSLGAQGQETQYF,TGCGCCAGCAGCTTAGGGGCACAGGGTCAGGAGACCCAGTACTTC
.,TRBJ2-6,TRBV27,few,CASSLGRANVLTF,TGTGCCAGCAGCCTTGGGAGGGCCAACGTCCTGACTTTC
.,TRBJ2-5,TRBV20-1,few,CSARDSRLQETQYF,TGCAGTGCTAGAGATAGCCGCCTCCAAGAGACCCAGTACTTC
.,TRBJ2-1,TRBV2,.,CASRQVIYNEQFF,TGTGCCAGCCGGCAGGTCATCTACAATGAGCAGTTCTTC
.,TRBJ2-3,TRBV29-1,.,CSVEALGTQYF,TGCAGCGTTGAGGCTCTGGGTACGCAGTATTTT
.,TRBJ2-3,TRBV3-1,few,CASSQATGFTDTQYF,TGTGCCAGCAGCCAAGCTACAGGGTTCACAGATACGCAGTATTTT
.,TRBJ2-5,TRBV12-3/TRBV12-4,.,CASSLAASAYQETQYF,TGTGCCAGCAGCTTAGCCGCTAGCGCTTACCAAGAGACCCAGTACTTC
.,TRBJ2-7,TRBV6-6,.,CASRVTQGSYEQYF,TGTGCCAGCAGGGTCACACAGGGTTCCTACGAGCAGTACTTC
TRBD1,TRBJ2-1,TRBV7-2,.,CASSLDGQGALGEQFF,TGTGCCAGCAGCTTAGACGGACAGGGGGCGTTAGGCGAGCAGTTCTTC
TRBD1,TRBJ2-2,TRBV11-2,.,CASSMDRARTGELFF,TGTGCCAGCAGCATGGACAGGGCTAGAACCGGGGAGCTGTTTTTT
TRBD1,TRBJ2-7,TRBV12-3/TRBV12-4,few,CASSRTYRGEEQYF,TGTGCCAGCAGTCGGACTTACAGGGGTGAGGAGCAGTACTTC
.,TRBJ2-5,TRBV28,few,CASKARARETQYF,TGTGCCTCAAAAGCGAGGGCGCGGGAGACCCAGTACTTC
.,TRBJ2-1,TRBV20-1,.,CSARLRVEGYNEQFF,TGCAGTGCTAGACTGAGGGTTGAGGGGTACAATGAGCAGTTCTTC
.,TRBJ2-7,TRBV7-4,.,CASSFTASSYYEQYF,TGTGCCAGCAGCTTTACAGCGAGCTCATATTACGAGCAGTACTTC
.,TRBJ2-4,TRBV18,.,CASSPRADARDIQYF,TGTGCCAGCTCACCGCGGGCAGACGCTAGGGACATTCAGTACTTC
.,TRBJ1-4,TRBV2,few,CASRRTNGAEEKLFF,TGTGCCAGCAGGAGGACAAACGGGGCCGAGGAAAAACTGTTTTTT
.,TRBJ1-2,TRBV18,few,CASSPRGRETGYTF,TGTGCCAGCTCACCACGCGGCAGGGAGACTGGCTACACCTTC
.,TRBJ2-1,TRBV10-3,.,CAISEGGSYNEQFF,TGTGCCATCAGTGAGGGGGGGTCGTACAATGAGCAGTTCTTC
TRBD2,TRBJ2-5,TRBV5-1,.,CASSPRTRGGETQYF,TGCGCCAGCAGCCCCCGGACTAGGGGAGGGGAGACCCAGTACTTC
.,TRBJ1-6,TRBV14,.,CASSQGLVRNTLHF,TGTGCCAGCAGCCAAGGGTTGGTCCGGAACACCCTCCACTTT
.,TRBJ1-1,TRBV6-1,.,CASNRGQSNTEAFF,TGTGCCAGCAATCGGGGGCAGTCGAACACTGAAGCTTTCTTT
TRBD1,TRBJ2-3,TRBV12-3/TRBV12-4,once,CASSSGQRYTDTQYF,TGTGCCAGCTCGTCGGGACAGCGATACACAGATACGCAGTATTTT
.,TRBJ2-7,TRBV10-2,few,CASKVRYEQYF,TGCGCCAGTAAAGTCCGCTACGAGCAGTACTTC
.,TRBJ2-5,TRBV7-2,few,CASSLAASRETQYF,TGTGCCAGCAGCTTAGCGGCTAGCAGGGAGACCCAGTACTTC
TRBD1,TRBJ1-5,TRBV28,few,CASSSGTVNQPQHF,TGTGCCAGCAGCTCTGGGACAGTCAATCAGCCCCAGCATTTT
TRBD2,TRBJ2-1,TRBV7-2,.,CASSSIGTSGNEQFF,TGTGCCAGCAGCTCCATCGGGACTAGCGGGAATGAGCAGTTCTTC
.,TRBJ2-5,TRBV12-5,.,CASGLGPGGVLLETQYF,TGTGCTAGTGGTTTGGGGCCAGGGGGGGTCCTATTGGAGACCCAGTACTTC
TRBD1,TRBJ2-3,TRBV5-1,.,CASSIQGGTDTQYF,TGCGCCAGCAGCATCCAGGGGGGCACAGATACGCAGTATTTT
.,TRBJ1-6,TRBV27,.,CASSFGGASSYNSPLHF,TGTGCCAGCAGTTTTGGGGGGGCGAGCTCCTATAATTCACCCCTCCACTTT
.,TRBJ1-4,TRBV29-1,.,CSVAQSGSGEKLFF,TGCAGCGTTGCTCAGAGTGGTTCGGGTGAAAAACTGTTTTTT
.,TRBJ2-3,TRBV20-1,once,CSLWRGTDTQYF,TGCAGTCTATGGAGGGGCACAGATACGCAGTATTTT
.,TRBJ2-7,TRBV5-5,.,CASSLYPASSYEQYF,TGTGCCAGCAGCTTGTATCCAGCTAGCTCCTACGAGCAGTACTTC
.,TRBJ2-7,TRBV7-2,.,CASSAGGSGGYNEQYF,TGTGCCAGCAGCGCAGGGGGGTCCGGGGGTTACAATGAGCAGTACTTC
.,TRBJ2-1,TRBV5-1,.,CASRPTGVGYNEQFF,TGCGCCAGCAGACCCACCGGAGTCGGCTACAATGAGCAGTTCTTC
.,TRBJ1-6,TRBV6-5,.,CASSYDTGLSSYNSPLHF,TGTGCCAGCAGTTACGATACAGGGCTTAGTTCCTATAATTCACCCCTCCACTTT
.,TRBJ2-7,TRBV7-2,.,CASSRGTASYEQYF,TGTGCCAGCAGCCGCGGGACAGCATCCTACGAGCAGTACTTC
.,TRBJ2-7,TRBV4-1,.,CASSQVSAGTYEQYF,TGCGCCAGCAGCCAAGTTTCCGCAGGAACCTACGAGCAGTACTTC
.,TRBJ2-7,TRBV3-1,.,CASSQLRQVAYEQYF,TGTGCCAGCAGCCAATTAAGGCAGGTTGCCTACGAGCAGTACTTC
.,TRBJ2-2,TRBV7-2,.,CASSYNAGSNVGTGELFF,TGTGCCAGCAGCTATAACGCGGGGTCAAACGTCGGCACCGGGGAGCTGTTTTTT
.,TRBJ2-6,TRBV6-6,few,CASSNKQSSGANVLTF,TGTGCCAGCAGCAATAAACAGTCCTCTGGGGCCAACGTCCTGACTTTC
TRBD2,TRBJ2-1,TRBV3-1,few,CASSQVQTSGGANEQFF,TGTGCCAGCAGCCAAGTACAGACTAGCGGGGGGGCAAATGAGCAGTTCTTC